This TCR beta chain was recovered during a study of T cell responses to AZD1222 COVID-19 vaccine (dated by TCRdb to the early 2020s). With respect to the entire study: AZD1222 recipients given second doses at about 4 weeks or at about 12 weeks were pooled, since spike-specific TCR depth and breadth were not found to differ between the two schedules. TCR sequencing covered more than 230 trial participants: about 210 given two doses of AZD1222 and 26 given two doses of MenACWY control vaccine. Trial participants were enrolled by age into 18-55, 56-69 and 70-plus year subgroups, with approximately 150, 28 and 58 TCR-sequenced participants respectively. Study-wide conclusions, independent of this receptor: In the small 56-69-year group, the increase in depth fell short of significance, most likely because of low power. Conclusions about previously exposed vaccinees are limited, since just 5 or 6 AZD1222 recipients were seropositive for SARS-CoV-2 at baseline. The whole spike protein was spanned by vaccine-associated CD4 TCRs, and dominant responses were seen in regions 160-218 and 743-854. Because no samples from the day 14 peak response were available, repertoires could be characterized only after the peak T cell response. Reportedly, close to half of the unique spike-specific TCRs recognized epitopes lying outside the regions that are mutated in the B.1.351 and B.1.1.7 variants. After two AZD1222 doses, both the breadth and the depth of spike-specific TCRs were significantly higher than at day 0 and than in MenACWY recipients. Participants were mostly white British and included more females than males, and it was suggested by the authors that clonal diversity may have been underestimated.

In the case of this clone: The clone's antigen remains unknown. The record has no base qualities; no much larger clone is one base away.

Sample time point, as interpreted from the label and publication: baseline before first vaccination. Vaccinee samples came from UK trials COV001 and COV002, including a single-blind randomized controlled phase 2/3 trial of AZD1222 (ChAdOx1 nCoV-19) in healthy adults. For TCRbeta chain sequencing, PBMC samples were collected from trial participants at day 0 and at day 28 after the second dose. The CDR3 regions of human TCRbeta chains were analyzed by immunosequencing. The source study handled its data this way. Repertoire TCRs were matched against a reference library of SARS-CoV-2-specific TCRs generated with the MIRA antigen-specificity platform. Breadth was defined as the fraction of unique TCRs that were SARS-CoV-2-associated. Depth was defined as the fraction of total T cells that were SARS-CoV-2-associated. Using the MIRA data, each spike-specific TCR was mapped to the spike region that the TCR reacts to and placed in a CD4 or CD8 class. Log10-transformed breadth and depth values were compared by one-way ANOVA with Sidak's multiple comparisons tests. Here the immuneACCESS table is served through TCRdb, limited to in-frame sequences with V and J called. Missing clones are a known gap in these copies; in checked studies unresolved V genes cover under half, and the rest lacks a known reason. V, J and clone size reflect that table, while D and trimming were determined from the DNA. The sample data list some 100,000 clones, and approximately 87% of these were observed just once. The ten top clones hold 2.5% to 4% of the sample.

Trimming costs V 8 bases and J 7 bases, and their ends lie 42 bases apart. The CDR3 spans 21 residues, from the cysteine through the phenylalanine. The only DNA kept is the CDR3, 63 bases in frame from the first base. From a lookup of the germline V gene, CDR1 and CDR2 are MDHEN and SYDVKM. The TCR was taken from an adult in good health. Rearrangement joined TRBV28 to TRBJ2-7; the D region possibly corresponds to TRBD1 (6 bases align). The sample was peripheral blood, taken on day 0 of AZD1222 vaccination. The CDR3: CASGHIQQGTLGNVPTGEQYF. The DNA sequence follows: TGTGCCAGCGGCCACATCCAGCAGGGGACCCTAGGTAATGTTCCCACGGGGGAGCAGTACTTC.